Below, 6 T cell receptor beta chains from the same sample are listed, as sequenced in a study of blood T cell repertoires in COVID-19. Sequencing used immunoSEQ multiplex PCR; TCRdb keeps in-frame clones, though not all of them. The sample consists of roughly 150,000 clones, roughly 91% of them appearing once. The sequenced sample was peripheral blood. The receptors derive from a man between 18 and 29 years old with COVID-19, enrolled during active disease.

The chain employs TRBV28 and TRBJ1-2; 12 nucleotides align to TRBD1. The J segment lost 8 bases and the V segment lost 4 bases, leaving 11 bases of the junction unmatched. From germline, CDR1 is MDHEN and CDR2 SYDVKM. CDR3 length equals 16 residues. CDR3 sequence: CASSSYLGTGGFGYTF. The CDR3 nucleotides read TGTGCCAGCAGTTCCTATCTCGGGACAGGGGGCTTCGGCTACACCTTC.

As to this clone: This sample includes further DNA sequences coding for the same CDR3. The chain's CDR3 is CASSLGDRGYEQYF. CDR3 nucleotides: TGCGCCAGCAGCTTGGGGGACAGGGGCTACGAGCAGTACTTC. The chain is built from TRBV5-1 and TRBJ2-7, with TRBD1 identical over 10 bases. CDR1 SGHRS and CDR2 YFSETQ come from the germline V gene. Trimming took 0 bases from V and 3 from J; bases not matched to a gene: 0. The CDR3 has 14 amino acids. The whole variable domain, filled in from reference TRBV5-1 and TRBJ2-7, reads KAGVTQTPRYLIKTRGQQVTLSCSPISGHRSVSWYQQTPGQGLQFLFEYFSETQRNKGNFPGRFSGRQFSNSRSEMNVSTLELGDSALYLCASSLGDRGYEQYFGPGTRLTVT.

The CDR3 coding sequence is TGTGCCTGGAGTGCCGTTTGGGCGGACAAACCCCCTGGGGCCAACGTCCTGACTTTC. Residues: CAWSAVWADKPPGANVLTF. The chain carries TRBV30 and TRBJ2-6, with D possibly matching TRBD1 (5 bases). The CDR3 totals 19 residues. Germline V gene lookup returns CDR1 GTSNPN and CDR2 SVGIG (reference sequence). The V end lost 1 base, the J end lost 2 bases, and 21 bases lay between the germline ends.

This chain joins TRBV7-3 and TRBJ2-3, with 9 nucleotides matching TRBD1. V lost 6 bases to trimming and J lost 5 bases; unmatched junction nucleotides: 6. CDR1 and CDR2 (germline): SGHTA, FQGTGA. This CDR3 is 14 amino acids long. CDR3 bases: TGTGCCAGCAGTACGACAGGGGGACAAGATACGCAGTATTTT. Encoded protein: CASSTTGGQDTQYF.

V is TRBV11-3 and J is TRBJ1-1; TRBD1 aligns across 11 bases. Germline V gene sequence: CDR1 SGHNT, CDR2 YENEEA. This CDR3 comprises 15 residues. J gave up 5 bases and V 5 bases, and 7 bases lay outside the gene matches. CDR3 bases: TGTGCCAGCAGCGTCCGGGACAGGGGGAGTACTGAAGCTTTCTTT. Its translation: CASSVRDRGSTEAFF. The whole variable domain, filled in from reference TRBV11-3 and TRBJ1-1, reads EAGVVQSPRYKIIEKKQPVAFWCNPISGHNTLYWYLQNLGQGPELLIRYENEEAVDDSQLPKDRFSAERLKGVDSTLKIQPAELGDSAVYLCASSVRDRGSTEAFFGQGTRLTVV.

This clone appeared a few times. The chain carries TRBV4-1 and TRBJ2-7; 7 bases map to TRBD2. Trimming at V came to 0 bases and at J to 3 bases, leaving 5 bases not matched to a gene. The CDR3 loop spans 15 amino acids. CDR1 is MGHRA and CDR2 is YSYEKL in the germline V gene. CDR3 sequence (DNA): TGCGCCAGCAGCCAAGAAGGCGGGAGAATCTACGAGCAGTACTTC. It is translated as CASSQEGGRIYEQYF.